These 26 T cell receptor beta chains share one sample of origin, sequenced in a study of Ad26.COV2.S vaccination and SARS-CoV-2 variants. The protocol was immunoSEQ multiplex PCR, while the TCRdb copy is restricted to in-frame clones and leaves out a portion. In the table there are 350,000 to 400,000 clones, around 85% of which are singletons. The treatment was: roughly 20 received Ad26.COV2.S at low or high dose, single or two shots; five or six received placebo; per-sample allocation not given. The samples date from day 63 after the first vaccine or placebo injection. Sequencing was performed on peripheral blood, taken in a trial of Ad26.COV2.S vaccine versus placebo. These receptors originate from a person aged 18-60 years who received the Ad26.COV2.S COVID-19 vaccine or a placebo.

The chain uses TRBV6-5 and TRBJ2-1; D is ambiguous. The CDR3 extends over 12 amino acids. Deletions cut 2 bases from V and 13 bases from J, with 12 bases between. CDR1 is MNHEY and CDR2 is SVGAGI in the germline V gene. In nucleotides, the CDR3 is TGTGCCAGCAGTTACGGTGCCACCAAACAGTTCTTC. Residues: CASSYGATKQFF.

This rearrangement joins TRBV30 to TRBJ1-6; 10 positions agree with TRBD1. CDR1 is GTSNPN, CDR2 SVGIG, per germline (reference sequence). The V segment lost 1 base and the J segment 6 bases; nucleotides outside the gene matches: 3. The CDR3 has 15 residues. The chain's CDR3 is CAWSGTGGVNSPLHF. In DNA, the CDR3 is TGTGCCTGGAGTGGGACAGGGGGTGTTAATTCACCCCTCCACTTT. The full variable domain, in which reference TRBV30 and TRBJ1-6 provide the parts outside the CDR3, is SQTIHQWPATLVQPVGSPLSLECTVEGTSNPNLYWYRQAAGRGLQLLFYSVGIGQISSEVPQNLSASRPQDRQFILSSKKLLLSDSGFYLCAWSGTGGVNSPLHFGNGTRLTVT.

V usage is TRBV11-2 and J usage is TRBJ1-2, with 9 bases aligning to TRBD1. From germline, CDR1 is SGHAT and CDR2 FQNNGV. V was clipped by 3 bases and J by 5 bases; unmatched bases: 4. The CDR3 runs 14 residues. The CDR3: CASSLWDREYGYTF. The CDR3 DNA sequence: TGTGCCAGCAGCTTGTGGGACAGGGAGTATGGCTACACCTTC.

This chain joins TRBV5-5 and TRBJ2-1; D not resolved. V gave up 3 bases and J gave up 4 bases, with 11 bases separating them. The CDR3 is made up of 14 amino acids. Germline CDR1 SGHKS, CDR2 YYEKEE (reference sequence). CDR3 residues: CASSWTLSYNEQFF. The CDR3 DNA is TGTGCCAGCAGCTGGACCCTCAGTTACAATGAGCAGTTCTTC.

The CDR3 DNA is TGTGCCAGCAGCAGTACGGGACTTAGCACAGATACGCAGTATTTT. Amino acid sequence: CASSSTGLSTDTQYF. The chain has TRBV7-2 and TRBJ2-3; a weak D match, TRBD2 (6 bases). This CDR3 contains 15 residues. Germline values: CDR1 SGHTA, CDR2 FQGNSA. Deletions cut 5 bases from V and 0 bases from J, with 12 bases between.

The CDR3 is CASSLSGGQETQYF. The CDR3, as DNA: TGTGCCAGCAGCTTATCGGGGGGCCAAGAGACCCAGTACTTC. This rearrangement joins TRBV7-9 to TRBJ2-5, with 7 bases matching TRBD2. The CDR3 totals 14 residues. In germline, CDR1 is SEHNR, CDR2 FQNEAQ (reference sequence). V lost 2 bases and J lost 1; bases outside the gene matches: 1.

CDR3: CASSRDRGSNQPQHF. CDR3 coding DNA: TGTGCCAGCAGTCGGGACAGGGGTAGCAATCAGCCCCAGCATTTT. The V call is TRBV2, the J call TRBJ1-5, with 10 positions matching TRBD1. Germline V gene lookup returns CDR1 SNHLY and CDR2 FYNNEI. V lost 5 bases, J lost 0 bases, and 1 base stayed unmatched. This CDR3 region has 15 residues.

Worth noting for this clone: This specimen includes other DNA sequences encoding the same CDR3. This rearrangement joins TRBV9 to TRBJ2-7, with D possibly TRBD2 on 6 matching bases. This CDR3 is 14 amino acids long. V gave up 0 bases and J gave up 1 base, with 8 bases separating them. Germline CDR1 and CDR2: SGDLS and YYNGEE. The CDR3 protein is CASSVGSGSYEQYF. The CDR3 nucleotides are TGTGCCAGCAGCGTAGGTAGCGGATCCTACGAGCAGTACTTC. The variable domain in full, with the rest retrieved from reference TRBV9 and TRBJ2-7, is DSGVTQTPKHLITATGQRVTLRCSPRSGDLSVYWYQQSLDQGLQFLIQYYNGEERAKGNILERFSAQQFPDLHSELNLSSLELGDSALYFCASSVGSGSYEQYFGPGTRLTVT.

The rearrangement links TRBV6-5 to TRBJ1-6; D not resolved. This CDR3 has 16 amino acids. Germline V CDR1 and CDR2: MNHEY, SVGAGI. Trimming removed 2 bases from V and 0 bases from J, with 8 bases in between. The CDR3 sequence: CASSYVSSSYNSPLHF. The CDR3 bases are TGTGCCAGCAGTTACGTGTCGAGCTCCTATAATTCACCCCTCCACTTT.

The chain recombines TRBV27 with TRBJ1-4; 7 nucleotides match TRBD1. Germline trimming cut 5 bases from V and 8 bases from J; bases unmatched to any gene: 11. CDR1 and CDR2 from the germline V gene are MNHEY and SMNVEV (reference sequence). There are 15 residues in the CDR3. CDR3 sequence reads: CASSPGQARGEKLFF. CDR3 sequence (DNA): TGTGCCAGCAGTCCAGGACAGGCAAGAGGGGAAAAACTGTTTTTT. The whole variable domain, remainder taken from reference TRBV27 and TRBJ1-4, is EAQVTQNPRYLITVTGKKLTVTCSQNMNHEYMSWYRQDPGLGLRQIYYSMNVEVTDKGDVPEGYKVSRKEKRNFPLILESPSPNQTSLYFCASSPGQARGEKLFFGSGTQLSVL.

The V call is TRBV6-5, the J call TRBJ2-7; D remains unclear. Germline loops: CDR1 MNHEY, CDR2 SVGAGI. The CDR3 has 13 amino acids. The V gene lost 2 bases and the J gene lost 2 bases, with 7 bases spanning the gap. The CDR3 DNA reads TGTGCCAGCAGTTACAAGCAGGCCTACGAGCAGTACTTC. It codes for CASSYKQAYEQYF.

The chain recombines TRBV4-1 with TRBJ1-2; unclear D gene. V shed 0 bases and J shed 8 bases, with 10 bases lying between them. CDR1 is MGHRA and CDR2 is YSYEKL in the germline V gene. This CDR3 comprises 13 residues. CDR3 DNA: TGCGCCAGCAGCCAAGAGTCCGTGAAGGGCTACACCTTC. Its translation: CASSQESVKGYTF.

The rearrangement joins TRBV5-1 to TRBJ2-7; D is ambiguous. Germline CDR1 SGHRS, CDR2 YFSETQ. The CDR3 sequence is 14 residues long. V lost 0 bases and J lost 2, with 9 bases in between. In DNA, the CDR3 is TGCGCCAGCAGCTTGGCCGTCAACACCTACGAGCAGTACTTC. It is translated as CASSLAVNTYEQYF.

The chain recombines TRBV6-6 with TRBJ2-2, with no clear D. Germline CDR1 is MNHNY and CDR2 is SVGAGI (reference sequence). V was trimmed by 6 bases and J by 6 bases, leaving 8 bases between them. This CDR3 region has 12 residues. This CDR3 is CASSVVSGELFF. The CDR3 DNA reads as TGTGCCAGCAGCGTTGTATCCGGGGAGCTGTTTTTT.

Details on this clone: The same CDR3 also results from other DNA sequences found in this sample. The CDR3 protein is CASSLQGSNQPQHF. As DNA, the CDR3 is TGTGCCAGCAGTCTACAGGGTAGCAATCAGCCCCAGCATTTT. The chain uses TRBV2 and TRBJ1-5; D is possibly TRBD1 (6 bases). V lost 5 bases and J lost 0, with 8 bases in between. Germline V CDR1 and CDR2: SNHLY, FYNNEI. This CDR3 region has 14 residues.

The V gene is TRBV7-9, the J gene TRBJ1-1; the match to TRBD1 covers 9 bases. The V and J ends lost 8 bases and 4 bases, in that order; junction bases with no gene match: 20. The germline V gene encodes CDR1 SEHNR and CDR2 FQNEAQ (reference sequence). CDR3 length: 18 amino acids. The DNA of the CDR3 is TGTGCCAGCCCACGAGAGGGACAGGGAGAGGTAGGAGGCACTGAAGCTTTCTTT. It translates to CASPREGQGEVGGTEAFF.

This chain joins TRBV27 and TRBJ2-2, with D uncertain. Germline values: CDR1 MNHEY, CDR2 SMNVEV (reference sequence). This CDR3 contains 16 residues. V lost 6 bases and J lost 0, with 14 bases in between. CDR3 bases: TGTGCCAGCAGAGGGCCTGGAGTTTCGAACACCGGGGAGCTGTTTTTT. Protein sequence: CASRGPGVSNTGELFF.

This chain joins TRBV5-1 and TRBJ1-2; 11 bases line up with TRBD1. This CDR3 spans 15 amino acids. Germline values: CDR1 SGHRS, CDR2 YFSETQ. V lost 6 bases and J lost 3; bases outside the gene matches: 7. This CDR3 reads CASNPGQGVDYGYTF. The CDR3 DNA reads TGCGCCAGCAACCCGGGACAGGGGGTTGACTATGGCTACACCTTC.

This chain joins TRBV11-2 and TRBJ2-1; tentative D call: TRBD1 (6 bases). The CDR3 sequence is 15 residues long. The germline V gene has CDR1 SGHAT and CDR2 FQNNGV. The V gene lost 5 bases and the J gene lost 11 bases, with 22 bases spanning the gap. CDR3 amino acids: CASSVPGTRPDKQFF. The CDR3, as DNA: TGTGCCAGCAGCGTGCCCGGGACAAGGCCAGACAAGCAGTTCTTC.

The sample holds one count of this clone. The chain combines TRBV2 with TRBJ1-2, with unresolved D. The CDR3 runs 14 residues. Germline V lookup: CDR1 SNHLY, CDR2 FYNNEI. V dropped 4 bases and J dropped 1 base, with 10 bases sitting between them. The CDR3 loop is CASSVVPDNYGYTF. The CDR3 DNA follows: TGTGCCAGCAGTGTCGTCCCAGATAACTATGGCTACACCTTC. Drawing the rest from reference TRBV2 and TRBJ1-2, the complete variable domain is EPEVTQTPSHQVTQMGQEVILRCVPISNHLYFYWYRQILGQKVEFLVSFYNNEISEKSEIFDDQFSVERPDGSNFTLKIRSTKLEDSAMYFCASSVVPDNYGYTFGSGTRLTVV.

The chain recombines TRBV5-1 with TRBJ1-2, with 7 bases lining up with TRBD1. Germline V lookup: CDR1 SGHRS, CDR2 YFSETQ. CDR3 length: 13 amino acids. V dropped 0 bases and J dropped 7; count of bases not matched to a gene: 3. The CDR3 DNA reads TGCGCCAGCAGCTTGGGGGGACAGCGTGGCTACACCTTC. Amino acids: CASSLGGQRGYTF.

The chain uses TRBV7-8 and TRBJ1-5; D gene unclear. Germline values: CDR1 SGHVS, CDR2 FQNEAQ. Trimming pared 5 bases from V and 0 bases from J, leaving 14 bases between. The CDR3 consists of 16 residues. CDR3: CASSPRSADSNQPQHF. CDR3 in DNA: TGTGCCAGCAGCCCTCGATCGGCAGATAGCAATCAGCCCCAGCATTTT.

The J gene is TRBJ1-2, the V gene TRBV25-1; D remains ambiguous. In germline, CDR1 is MGHDK, CDR2 SYGVNS. V gave up 3 bases and J gave up 0 bases, with 11 bases separating them. There are 15 residues in the CDR3. CDR3 region: CASSEDGAANYGYTF. In nucleotides, the CDR3 is TGTGCCAGCAGTGAGGACGGAGCTGCTAACTATGGCTACACCTTC.

The genes are TRBV24-1 and TRBJ1-5; unclear D gene. The CDR3 totals 12 residues. With 5 bases removed from V and 5 bases from J, the gap between germline ends came to 6 bases. Germline-derived CDR1 and CDR2 are KGHDR and SFDVKD. CDR3 in amino acids: CATSGGDQPQHF. CDR3 nucleotide sequence: TGTGCCACCAGTGGTGGAGATCAGCCCCAGCATTTT.

The rearrangement links TRBV2 to TRBJ2-7; 8 bases fit TRBD1. Losses at the gene ends were 8 bases for V and 2 bases for J; bases not matched to a gene: 11. Germline V gene lookup returns CDR1 SNHLY and CDR2 FYNNEI. This CDR3 has 15 amino acids. This chain's CDR3 is CASFMTDRGPYEQYF. In DNA, the CDR3 is TGTGCCAGCTTTATGACCGACAGGGGACCCTACGAGCAGTACTTC. The full variable domain, in which reference TRBV2 and TRBJ2-7 provide the parts outside the CDR3, is EPEVTQTPSHQVTQMGQEVILRCVPISNHLYFYWYRQILGQKVEFLVSFYNNEISEKSEIFDDQFSVERPDGSNFTLKIRSTKLEDSAMYFCASFMTDRGPYEQYFGPGTRLTVT.

The chain recombines TRBV3-1 (or the pseudogene TRBV3-2) with TRBJ2-2, with TRBD2 matching over 10 bases. The CDR3 is 18 amino acids. Looked up from germline, CDR1 is LGHDT and CDR2 is YNNKEL (reference sequence). V lost 0 bases to trimming and J lost 2 bases; unmatched junction nucleotides: 6. CDR3 region: CASSQDYQRGGNTGELFF. DNA of the CDR3: TGTGCCAGCAGCCAAGACTACCAGCGGGGGGGAAACACCGGGGAGCTGTTTTTT.